This note documents a single T cell receptor (beta chain) sequence. Its specificity is unknown. This sample is drawn from a study of cytomegalovirus exposure and HLA in healthy donors. Study-level results: Most TCR sequences were seen very rarely across donors, but some public TCRs occurred in many. TCR beta chains numbering more than 150 were designated cytomegalovirus-associated. One later analysis, an examination of the 100 to 150 validation repertoires, found that first-cohort TCR clusters tended to co-occur in them. In vitro experiments confirmed that three CMV-associated chains were specific for CMV antigens.

Profiling relied on immunoSEQ multiplex PCR, and the TCRdb table lists in-frame clones only, not all of them. The sample records approximately 150,000 clones, about 83% being singletons. Germline V CDR1 and CDR2: GTSNPN, SVGIG (reference sequence). V shed 2 bases and J shed 5 bases, with 9 bases lying between them. CDR3 size: 13 residues. The sample was PBMCs. The genes are TRBV30 and TRBJ1-4; D gene unclear. The TCR comes from a woman in her twenties or thirties in good health and CMV-seronegative. CDR3 amino acids: CAWSRHNNEKLFF. CDR3 DNA sequence: TGTGCCTGGAGTCGACACAACAATGAAAAACTGTTTTTT.